Following are 17 T cell receptor beta chains from one sample sequenced in a study of blood T cell repertoires in COVID-19. TCRdb keeps only in-frame clones here, not all; method: immunoSEQ multiplex PCR. The table has about 250,000 clones, 81% seen once. The sequencing sample was made of peripheral blood. The receptors stem from a woman over 75 with acute or convalescent COVID-19.

The V gene is TRBV18, the J gene TRBJ2-5; 7 nucleotides agree with TRBD2. Germline trimming cut 4 bases from V and 4 bases from J; bases unmatched to any gene: 12. Germline V gene lookup returns CDR1 KGHSH and CDR2 LQKENI. CDR3 length: 16 residues. Here the CDR3 DNA reads TGTGCCAGCTCACTCCTTAGCGGAGGGAGGGGAGAGACCCAGTACTTC. Its translation is CASSLLSGGRGETQYF.

The genes are TRBV19 and TRBJ2-7; 12 bases are a match to TRBD1. The trim removed 2 bases at V and 0 bases at J, leaving 11 bases unmatched. CDR3 length equals 19 residues. CDR1 is LNHDA and CDR2 is SQIVND in the germline V gene (reference sequence). CDR3 amino acids: CASSISGTGGYLSSYEQYF. The CDR3 DNA is TGTGCCAGTAGTATAAGCGGGACAGGGGGCTATCTCAGCTCCTACGAGCAGTACTTC.

The chain couples TRBV7-2 to TRBJ1-4; 9 bases match TRBD1. The CDR3 is 14 residues long. Germline values: CDR1 SGHTA, CDR2 FQGNSA. Trimming cost V 5 bases and J 4 bases; bases outside gene matches: 2. CDR3 coding DNA: TGTGCCAGCAGCGTGGGACAGGGTAATGAAAAACTGTTTTTT. Residues: CASSVGQGNEKLFF.

V gene TRBV16 combines with J gene TRBJ1-4; 9 positions agree with TRBD1. CDR1 KGHSY and CDR2 FQNENV come from the germline V gene. Germline trimming cut 3 bases from V and 8 bases from J; bases unmatched to any gene: 7. CDR3 length equals 15 residues. The chain's CDR3 is CASSQTGTGREKLFF. The CDR3 nucleotides read TGTGCCAGCAGCCAGACCGGGACAGGGAGGGAAAAACTGTTTTTT.

V is TRBV2 and J is TRBJ1-1; a weak D match, TRBD1 (5 bases). V lost 3 bases to trimming and J lost 6 bases, with 11 bases between them. This CDR3 is built from 13 residues. Germline CDR1 and CDR2: SNHLY and FYNNEI. The CDR3 protein is CASSDGGSSEAFF. CDR3 in DNA: TGTGCCAGCAGTGATGGGGGGTCGTCTGAAGCTTTCTTT.

This chain connects TRBV24-1 to TRBJ2-3, with 7 bases aligning to TRBD2. V trimming: 7 bases; J trimming: 6 bases; junction bases outside the gene matches: 18. Germline V CDR1 and CDR2: KGHDR, SFDVKD. CDR3 length: 17 amino acids. In DNA form, the CDR3 reads TGTGCCACCAGCGAGCCCCGGGGGGATTTCGAGATGGATACGCAGTATTTT. Translation: CATSEPRGDFEMDTQYF.

The V call is TRBV6-5, the J call TRBJ1-2; a possible D gene is TRBD1 (5 bases). Germline V lookup: CDR1 MNHEY, CDR2 SVGAGI. This CDR3 comprises 14 residues. With 6 bases removed from V and 8 bases from J, the gap between germline ends came to 19 bases. CDR3 sequence (DNA): TGTGCCAGCAGGAAAACCGGGGCCGGGAGGGGCTACACCTTC. Translated: CASRKTGAGRGYTF.

The V gene is TRBV28, the J gene TRBJ2-7, with 9 bases lining up with TRBD2. With V trimmed by 7 bases and J by 0 bases, 10 bases remained unmatched. The germline V gene has CDR1 MDHEN and CDR2 SYDVKM. The CDR3 has 16 residues. The CDR3 nucleotides are TGTGCCAGCACTCCGAGAGGGACTAGCCCCTCCTACGAGCAGTACTTC. This sequence encodes CASTPRGTSPSYEQYF.

The chain links TRBV5-5 to TRBJ2-5; 8 bases fit TRBD1. There are 14 residues in the CDR3. Trimming cost V 3 bases and J 6 bases; bases outside gene matches: 7. Germline loops: CDR1 SGHKS, CDR2 YYEKEE (reference sequence). The CDR3 nucleotides read TGTGCCAGCAGCTCCTACAGGGGGGTAAAGACCCAGTACTTC. This gives the protein CASSSYRGVKTQYF.

CDR3 residues: CAWSPRSAGLTDTQYF. The CDR3 nucleotides are TGTGCCTGGAGTCCCCGGTCGGCGGGGTTGACAGATACGCAGTATTTT. The genes are TRBV30 and TRBJ2-3; maybe TRBD2 (6 bases). The CDR3 is 16 residues long. CDR1 is GTSNPN and CDR2 is SVGIG in the germline V gene (reference sequence). Trimming left V 2 bases short and J 3 bases short, with 18 bases between.

The chain links TRBV2 to TRBJ2-5, with 8 positions matching TRBD2. V lost 1 base to trimming and J lost 1 base; unmatched junction nucleotides: 2. This CDR3 region has 15 residues. The V gene's germline CDR1 is SNHLY and CDR2 FYNNEI. The CDR3 reads CASSEGTSRQETQYF. CDR3 DNA: TGTGCCAGCAGTGAAGGGACTAGCCGCCAAGAGACCCAGTACTTC.

The genes are TRBV3-1 (or the pseudogene TRBV3-2) and TRBJ2-1, with 7 nucleotides matching TRBD2. Germline CDR1 LGHDT, CDR2 YNNKEL (reference sequence). The CDR3 consists of 14 residues. Trimming removed 1 base from V and 6 bases from J; junction bases left unmatched: 3. CDR3 region: CASSQGLAVNEQFF. In DNA form, the CDR3 reads TGTGCCAGCAGCCAAGGGCTAGCGGTCAATGAGCAGTTCTTC.

This chain connects TRBV5-5 to TRBJ1-6; TRBD1 agrees at 8 bases. The CDR3 runs to 17 residues. Looked up from germline, CDR1 is SGHKS and CDR2 is YYEKEE (reference sequence). After removal of 0 bases from V and 7 bases from J, the junction contained 9 bases not matched to a gene. As DNA, the CDR3 is TGTGCCAGCAGCTTGGCCGTTGGACAGGGACGCAATTCACCCCTCCACTTT. Protein product: CASSLAVGQGRNSPLHF.

The chain joins TRBV7-6 to TRBJ1-3; no definite D call. Trimming removed 5 bases from V and 0 bases from J, with 14 bases in between. Germline V gives CDR1 SGHVS, CDR2 FNYEAQ. This CDR3 region has 16 residues. CDR3 nucleotides: TGTGCCAGCAGCCTACAACCCGGGAGCTCTGGAAACACCATATATTTT. Protein product: CASSLQPGSSGNTIYF. The full variable domain, with the rest looked up from reference TRBV7-6 and TRBJ1-3, is GAGVSQSPRYKVTKRGQDVALRCDPISGHVSLYWYRQALGQGPEFLTYFNYEAQQDKSGLPNDRFSAERPEGSISTLTIQRTEQRDSAMYRCASSLQPGSSGNTIYFGEGSWLTVV.

This chain links TRBV9 with TRBJ2-1; 10 bases are a match to TRBD2. The CDR3 extends over 15 amino acids. CDR1 is SGDLS and CDR2 is YYNGEE in the germline V gene. Trimming removed 0 bases from V and 5 bases from J; junction bases left unmatched: 2. The CDR3 reads CASSVESGRDNEQFF. The CDR3 DNA is TGTGCCAGCAGCGTAGAGAGCGGGAGGGACAATGAGCAGTTCTTC.

This chain uses TRBV6-5 with TRBJ1-1, with D possibly matching TRBD1 (6 bases). From germline, CDR1 is MNHEY and CDR2 SVGAGI. The V and J ends lost 7 bases and 4 bases respectively, with 16 bases between them. The CDR3 is 14 amino acids. The CDR3 sequence is CASTRRGGGTEAFF. CDR3 sequence (DNA): TGTGCCAGCACCCGCAGGGGTGGCGGCACTGAAGCTTTCTTT.

In its sample, this clone was seen a few times. The V and J genes are TRBV7-9 and TRBJ2-2; no clear D. This CDR3 contains 13 residues. V dropped 9 bases and J dropped 0 bases, with 8 bases sitting between them. The V gene's germline CDR1 is SEHNR and CDR2 FQNEAQ (reference sequence). The chain's CDR3 is CARSNPNTGELFF. CDR3 DNA sequence: TGTGCCAGGAGTAACCCGAACACCGGGGAGCTGTTTTTT.